Shown below are 26 T cell receptor beta chains from a single sample sequenced in a study of blood T cells in healthy people across ages. Primers used in a second PCR of roughly 6 to 11 cycles were a sample-barcoded 5' primer and a J-beta primer mix. TCRdb passed the 5' RACE reads through MiXCR, listing each CDR3 protein once. The data hold 1.5 million to 2 million distinct CDR3 sequences, with 28% observed a single time. The sample consisted of blood. The receptors were gathered from a woman in her twenties or thirties in good health.

This clonotype was recorded a few times. The J gene is TRBJ2-3, the V gene TRBV4-1, with a possible D match to TRBD1 (5 bases). V was clipped by 1 base and J by 8 bases, with 16 bases between them. The CDR3 covers 15 residues. Germline V gives CDR1 MGHRA, CDR2 YSYEKL. Here the CDR3 DNA reads TGCGCCAGCAGCCAAGGAAGCTCCGAAAGGGGTACGCAGTATTTT. It translates to CASSQGSSERGTQYF.

Only a few counts were recorded for this clonotype. The rearrangement uses TRBV20-1 and TRBJ2-5; D assignment may be TRBD1 or TRBD2 (5 bases each). Germline assignment: CDR1 DFQATT and CDR2 SNEGSKA (reference sequence). Trimming shortened V by 3 bases and J by 5 bases, and 22 bases separated the two germline ends. The CDR3 totals 16 residues. The CDR3 region has the DNA TGCAGTGCTAGTTATTTGGCGCGAGGGGCTCGGGAGACCCAGTACTTC. This encodes CSASYLARGARETQYF.

The V gene is TRBV12-3 or TRBV12-4, the J gene TRBJ1-6; tentative D call: TRBD1 (5 bases). Trimming took off 7 bases at V and 9 bases at J, with 19 bases between the two ends. This CDR3 spans 15 amino acids. Here the CDR3 DNA reads TGTGCCAGCATTACGACAGTCGGTCGGAGTTCACCCCTCCACTTT. It encodes CASITTVGRSSPLHF.

This clonotype occurred many times. The chain has TRBV9 and TRBJ2-7, with 7 bases fitting TRBD2. The CDR3 has 15 amino acids. Germline CDR1 SGDLS, CDR2 YYNGEE. Trimming at V came to 3 bases and at J to 3 bases, leaving 9 bases not matched to a gene. The CDR3 loop is CASSGLAGSFYEQYF. DNA for the CDR3: TGTGCCAGCAGCGGCTTAGCGGGTTCCTTCTACGAGCAGTACTTC. Complete variable domain (other parts from reference TRBV9 and TRBJ2-7): DSGVTQTPKHLITATGQRVTLRCSPRSGDLSVYWYQQSLDQGLQFLIQYYNGEERAKGNILERFSAQQFPDLHSELNLSSLELGDSALYFCASSGLAGSFYEQYFGPGTRLTVT.

This clonotype was recorded many times. This rearrangement joins TRBV7-9 to TRBJ2-4; possibly TRBD1 for D (6 bases). The germline CDR1 and CDR2 sequences are SEHNR and FQNEAQ (reference sequence). V was pared by 5 bases and J by 2 bases, with 22 bases between. The CDR3 is 18 residues long. CDR3 protein: CASSPTGSDRFSKNIQYF. For the CDR3, the DNA is TGTGCCAGCAGCCCTACCGGGTCTGACAGGTTCTCCAAAAACATTCAGTACTTC.

The chain has TRBV4-3 and TRBJ2-3; 9 positions match TRBD2. Germline CDR1 and CDR2: LGHNA and YSLEER. This CDR3 has 16 residues. The J segment lost 6 bases and the V segment lost 0 bases, leaving 7 bases of the junction unmatched. The DNA of the CDR3 is TGCGCCAGCAGCCAAGATTGGGGACTAGCTTCGGATACGCAGTATTTT. Translated: CASSQDWGLASDTQYF.

This clonotype was seen many times. The chain has TRBV10-3 and TRBJ2-5; 10 nucleotides align to TRBD1. V shed 10 bases, J shed 2 bases, and the junction held 10 bases outside the gene matches. Per the germline V gene, CDR1 is ENHRY and CDR2 is SYGVKD. This CDR3 is 15 amino acids long. The CDR3 sequence: CATRETGGLQETQYF. CDR3 bases: TGTGCCACCAGGGAGACAGGGGGCCTTCAAGAGACCCAGTACTTC.

This clonotype came up many times. The gene calls are TRBV7-2 and TRBJ1-4; D possibly corresponds to TRBD1 (5 bases). V was pared by 2 bases and J by 0 bases, with 10 bases between. CDR3 size: 16 residues. Germline-derived CDR1 and CDR2 are SGHTA and FQGNSA. In DNA, the CDR3 is TGTGCCAGCAGCTTACAGGGCGCTGCAACTAATGAAAAACTGTTTTTT. This gives the protein CASSLQGAATNEKLFF.

The chain has TRBV20-1 and TRBJ2-3; D is unclear. Trimming took 3 bases from V and 4 from J, leaving 14 bases between them. Germline V gene data show CDR1 as DFQATT and CDR2 as SNEGSKA (reference sequence). The CDR3 has 14 amino acids. The DNA of the CDR3 is TGCAGTGCTAGCATGGATCCCGGAGCAGATACGCAGTATTTT. This sequence encodes CSASMDPGADTQYF.

The chain couples TRBV20-1 to TRBJ2-2; a possible D gene is TRBD1 (6 bases). Germline V gene sequence: CDR1 DFQATT, CDR2 SNEGSKA (reference sequence). The germline V and J ends were trimmed by 3 bases and 4 bases, with 18 bases remaining between them. The CDR3 covers 16 residues. The CDR3 coding sequence is TGCAGTGCTAGTGATGCCTCGACAGGACCCACCGGGGAGCTGTTTTTT. Translating it yields CSASDASTGPTGELFF.

As regards this clonotype: This may be a read error, as it is one base from a much larger clone. This chain uses TRBV20-1 with TRBJ2-4; 8 bases are shared with TRBD2. The J call is uncertain, as TRBJ2-7 better fits the DNA end. The CDR3 runs 15 residues. The germline gives CDR1 DFQATT, CDR2 SNEGSKA (reference sequence). This CDR3 is CSARVKSGGRYEQYF. The CDR3 DNA reads as TGCAGTGCTAGAGTAAAGAGCGGGGGACGCTACGAGCAGTACTTC.

The V gene is TRBV5-1, the J gene TRBJ2-7; 11 bases agree with TRBD2. The germline V gene encodes CDR1 SGHRS and CDR2 YFSETQ. The CDR3 extends over 14 amino acids. V lost 6 bases, J lost 10 bases, and 12 bases stayed unmatched. DNA for the CDR3: TGCGCCAGCAAGGCCGTCGAACTAGCGGGGGCACAGTACTTC. Protein: CASKAVELAGAQYF. Variable domain in full (rest from reference TRBV5-1 and TRBJ2-7): KAGVTQTPRYLIKTRGQQVTLSCSPISGHRSVSWYQQTPGQGLQFLFEYFSETQRNKGNFPGRFSGRQFSNSRSEMNVSTLELGDSALYLCASKAVELAGAQYFGPGTRLTVT.

This clonotype was observed a few times. The junction shows a germline mismatch at one end, possibly a read error. The chain recombines TRBV6-5 with TRBJ2-2, with D maybe TRBD2 (7 bases). CDR3 length equals 16 residues. Germline V gene data show CDR1 as MNHEY and CDR2 as SVGAGI. Here the CDR3 DNA reads TGTGCCAGCAGTTACGAGGGAGGGGGAAACACCGGAGAGCTGTTTTTT. This encodes CASSYEGGGNTGELFF.

This chain connects TRBV4-1 to TRBJ2-1; 8 positions agree with TRBD2. The junction had 14 bases not matched to a gene; V was cut back by 2 bases and J by 8 bases. CDR1 is MGHRA and CDR2 is YSYEKL in the germline V gene. CDR3 length equals 17 residues. The CDR3 DNA follows: TGCGCCAGCAGCCAACGGTCGGGGGGGATAGTAATGGATGAGCAGTTCTTC. Amino acids: CASSQRSGGIVMDEQFF.

The chain combines TRBV7-9 with TRBJ2-7; D perhaps matches TRBD2 (5 bases). Germline lookup yields CDR1 SEHNR and CDR2 FQNEAQ (reference sequence). V was pared by 5 bases and J by 7 bases, with 24 bases between. There are 16 residues in the CDR3. The DNA of the CDR3 is TGTGCCAGCAGCGCACGACCCCTCAGCGGAGGTTCTGAGCAGTACTTC. This codes for CASSARPLSGGSEQYF.

This sequence joins TRBV20-1 and TRBJ1-4; 9 bases agree with TRBD1. V shed 5 bases, J shed 8 bases, and the junction held 6 bases outside the gene matches. Germline CDR1 and CDR2: DFQATT and SNEGSKA (reference sequence). This CDR3 is built from 13 residues. CDR3 protein: CSAVDRGTEKLFF. CDR3 DNA sequence: TGCAGTGCTGTGGACAGGGGAACGGAAAAACTGTTTTTT.

V gene TRBV6-6 combines with J gene TRBJ2-1; D is unresolved. Trimming took off 6 bases at V and 11 bases at J, with 23 bases between the two ends. The CDR3 consists of 15 residues. Germline V CDR1 and CDR2: MNHNY, SVGAGI (reference sequence). CDR3 DNA: TGTGCCAGCAGCCGCCAACGGGCCTGGCCGGATAAGCAGTTCTTC. The encoded protein is CASSRQRAWPDKQFF.

The CDR3 loop is CASRMLGTVSYEQYF. The CDR3 DNA reads TGCGCCAGCAGAATGCTAGGGACAGTATCCTACGAGCAGTACTTC. The chain joins TRBV5-1 to TRBJ2-7, with 7 nucleotides matching TRBD1. The junction had 9 bases not matched to a gene; V was cut back by 5 bases and J by 1 base. Germline V gives CDR1 SGHRS, CDR2 YFSETQ. This CDR3 has 15 residues.

This clonotype was picked up many times. The J gene is TRBJ2-5, the V gene TRBV15, with D possibly being TRBD2 (5 bases). The V gene lost 1 base and the J gene lost 5 bases, with 8 bases spanning the gap. This CDR3 has 13 residues. Germline assignment: CDR1 LNHNV and CDR2 YYDKDF (reference sequence). CDR3 sequence: CATSRGRGETQYF. The CDR3, as DNA: TGTGCCACCAGCAGAGGACGGGGTGAGACCCAGTACTTC. The variable domain in full, with the rest retrieved from reference TRBV15 and TRBJ2-5, is DAMVIQNPRYQVTQFGKPVTLSCSQTLNHNVMYWYQQKSSQAPKLLFHYYDKDFNNEADTPDNFQSRRPNTSFCFLDIRSPGLGDTAMYLCATSRGRGETQYFGPGTRLLVL.

This clonotype was counted once. The junction and the germline gene differ at one end; a read error may be behind it. The chain uses TRBV9 and TRBJ2-5, with TRBD2 matching over 13 bases. Per the germline V gene, CDR1 is SGDLS and CDR2 is YYNGEE. The CDR3 covers 17 residues. As DNA, the CDR3 is TGTGCCAGCAGCGTAGCTCCGGGACTAGCGGGACAAGAGACCCAGTGCTTC. Protein: CASSVAPGLAGQETQCF.

This clonotype showed up many times. The V call is TRBV10-3, the J call TRBJ1-2; 8 positions agree with TRBD1. Germline CDR1 ENHRY, CDR2 SYGVKD. Trimming cost V 0 bases and J 7 bases; bases outside gene matches: 4. The CDR3 is 14 amino acids. In nucleotides, the CDR3 is TGTGCCATCAGTGAGTCGACAGGGGCTGGTGGCTACACCTTC. Residues: CAISESTGAGGYTF.

There are a few counts of this clonotype. The chain joins TRBV7-9 to TRBJ2-5; 7 nucleotides agree with TRBD1. Trimming took 11 bases from V and 1 from J; bases not matched to a gene: 7. This CDR3 region has 13 residues. Germline assignment: CDR1 SEHNR and CDR2 FQNEAQ (reference sequence). The CDR3 is CAASRDSQETQYF. The CDR3 DNA sequence: TGTGCCGCCTCCCGGGACAGCCAAGAGACCCAGTACTTC.

The rearrangement joins TRBV20-1 to TRBJ2-7; D gene uncertain. CDR3 length: 14 residues. V shed 3 bases and J shed 2 bases, with 14 bases lying between them. Germline V gene data show CDR1 as DFQATT and CDR2 as SNEGSKA (reference sequence). This CDR3 reads CSASYGDTAYEQYF. DNA of the CDR3: TGCAGTGCTAGTTACGGTGACACTGCCTACGAGCAGTACTTC.

The CDR3 coding sequence is TGTGCCACCAGTGCCCTCGGCAGGGGGAGGCGCAATGAGCAGTTCTTC. Translating it yields CATSALGRGRRNEQFF. The chain recombines TRBV24-1 with TRBJ2-1; weak D call: TRBD1 (7 bases). Germline V gives CDR1 KGHDR, CDR2 SFDVKD. CDR3 length equals 16 residues. The V and J ends lost 5 bases and 6 bases respectively, with 19 bases between them.

This rearrangement joins TRBV20-1 to TRBJ2-5; 7 nucleotides line up with TRBD2. The ends lost 2 bases at V and 5 bases at J; junction bases unmatched: 11. CDR1 is DFQATT, CDR2 SNEGSKA, per germline (reference sequence). The CDR3 has 15 residues. CDR3 sequence: CSARQGGSLEETQYF. CDR3 nucleotides: TGCAGTGCTAGACAGGGCGGGAGTTTGGAGGAGACCCAGTACTTC.

This clonotype was picked up a small number of times. V gene TRBV5-4 combines with J gene TRBJ2-1; D possibly corresponds to TRBD1 (6 bases). CDR3 length equals 14 residues. The V end lost 6 bases, the J end lost 6 bases, and 16 bases lay between the germline ends. Germline V gives CDR1 SGHNT, CDR2 YYREEE (reference sequence). The CDR3 loop is CASTSDSGANEQFF. Written as DNA, the CDR3 is TGTGCCAGCACCTCGGATTCAGGGGCCAATGAGCAGTTCTTC. Full variable domain (remainder filled in from reference TRBV5-4 and TRBJ2-1): ETGVTQSPTHLIKTRGQQVTLRCSSQSGHNTVSWYQQALGQGPQFIFQYYREEENGRGNFPPRFSGLQFPNYSSELNVNALELDDSALYLCASTSDSGANEQFFGPGTRLTVL.